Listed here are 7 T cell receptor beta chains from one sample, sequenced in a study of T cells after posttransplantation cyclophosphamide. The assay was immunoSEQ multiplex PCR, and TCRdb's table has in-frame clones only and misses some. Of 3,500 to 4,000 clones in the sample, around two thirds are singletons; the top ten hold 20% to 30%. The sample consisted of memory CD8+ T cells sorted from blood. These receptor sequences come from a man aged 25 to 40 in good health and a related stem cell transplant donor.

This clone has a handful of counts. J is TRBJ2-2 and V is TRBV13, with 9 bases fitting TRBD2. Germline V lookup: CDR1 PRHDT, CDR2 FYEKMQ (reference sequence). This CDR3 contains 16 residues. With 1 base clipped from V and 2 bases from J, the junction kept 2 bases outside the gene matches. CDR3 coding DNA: TGTGCCAGCAGCTTAGAGCGGGGGGCCAACACCGGGGAGCTGTTTTTT. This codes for CASSLERGANTGELFF.

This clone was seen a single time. CDR3 nucleotides: TGTGCCAGCAGCGAACAGGGATCCGGACAGCCCCAGCATTTT. As protein: CASSEQGSGQPQHF. The rearrangement uses TRBV25-1 and TRBJ1-5, with D possibly matching TRBD1 (6 bases). The CDR3 spans 14 residues. The V end lost 6 bases, the J end lost 7 bases, and 16 bases lay between the germline ends. CDR1 MGHDK and CDR2 SYGVNS come from the germline V gene.

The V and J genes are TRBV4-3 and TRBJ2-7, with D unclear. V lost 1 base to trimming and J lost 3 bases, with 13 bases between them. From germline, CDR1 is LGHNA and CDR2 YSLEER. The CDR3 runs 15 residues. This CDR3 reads CASSQARSGFYEQYF. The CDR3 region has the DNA TGCGCCAGCAGCCAAGCGAGGTCTGGGTTCTACGAGCAGTACTTC.

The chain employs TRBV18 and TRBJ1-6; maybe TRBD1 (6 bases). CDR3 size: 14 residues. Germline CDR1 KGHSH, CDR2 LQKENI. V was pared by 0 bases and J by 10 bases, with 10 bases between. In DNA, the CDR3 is TGTGCCAGCTCACCACCGGACAGCACCTCACCCCTCCACTTT. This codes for CASSPPDSTSPLHF. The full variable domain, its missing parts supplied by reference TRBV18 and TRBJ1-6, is NAGVMQNPRHLVRRRGQEARLRCSPMKGHSHVYWYRQLPEEGLKFMVYLQKENIIDESGMPKERFSAEFPKEGPSILRIQQVVRGDSAAYFCASSPPDSTSPLHFGNGTRLTVT.

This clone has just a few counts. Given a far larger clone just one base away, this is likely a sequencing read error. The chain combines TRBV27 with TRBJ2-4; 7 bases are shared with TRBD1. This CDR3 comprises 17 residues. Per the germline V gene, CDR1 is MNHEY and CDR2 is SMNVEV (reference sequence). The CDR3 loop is CASSQTGSALAKNIPYF. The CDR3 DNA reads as TGTGCCAGCAGTCAGACAGGGAGCGCGTTAGCCAAAAACATTCCGTACTTC.

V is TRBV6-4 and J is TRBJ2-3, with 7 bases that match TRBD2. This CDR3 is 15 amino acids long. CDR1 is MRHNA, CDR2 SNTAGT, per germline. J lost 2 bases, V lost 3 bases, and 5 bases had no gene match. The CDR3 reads CASSEGSGDTDTQYF. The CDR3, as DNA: TGTGCCAGCAGTGAGGGAAGCGGGGACACAGATACGCAGTATTTT.

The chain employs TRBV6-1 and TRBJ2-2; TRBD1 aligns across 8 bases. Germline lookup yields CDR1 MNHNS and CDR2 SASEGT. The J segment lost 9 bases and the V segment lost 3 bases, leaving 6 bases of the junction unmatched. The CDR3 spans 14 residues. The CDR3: CASSDWAGGRELFF. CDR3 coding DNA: TGTGCCAGCAGTGATTGGGCAGGGGGCAGGGAGCTGTTTTTT.